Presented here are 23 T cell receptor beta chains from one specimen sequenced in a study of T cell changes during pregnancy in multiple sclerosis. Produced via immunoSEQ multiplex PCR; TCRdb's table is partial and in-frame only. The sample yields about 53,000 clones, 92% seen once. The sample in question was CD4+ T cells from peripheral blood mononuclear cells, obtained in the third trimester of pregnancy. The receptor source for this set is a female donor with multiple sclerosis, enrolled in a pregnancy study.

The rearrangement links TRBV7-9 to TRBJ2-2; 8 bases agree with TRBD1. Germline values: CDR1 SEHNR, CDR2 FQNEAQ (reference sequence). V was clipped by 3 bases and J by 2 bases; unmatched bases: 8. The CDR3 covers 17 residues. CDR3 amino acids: CASSLRRQGPNTGELFF. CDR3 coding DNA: TGTGCCAGCAGCTTGAGGAGACAGGGGCCCAACACCGGGGAGCTGTTTTTT. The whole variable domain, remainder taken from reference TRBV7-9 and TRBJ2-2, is DTGVSQNPRHKITKRGQNVTFRCDPISEHNRLYWYRQTLGQGPEFLTYFQNEAQLEKSRLLSDRFSAERPKGSFSTLEIQRTEQGDSAMYLCASSLRRQGPNTGELFFGEGSRLTVL.

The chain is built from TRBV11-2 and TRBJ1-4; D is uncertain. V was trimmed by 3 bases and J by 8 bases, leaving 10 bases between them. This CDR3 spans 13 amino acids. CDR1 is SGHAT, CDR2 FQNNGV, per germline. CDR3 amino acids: CASSLRVGEKLFF. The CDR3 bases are TGTGCCAGCAGCTTGAGGGTTGGGGAAAAACTGTTTTTT.

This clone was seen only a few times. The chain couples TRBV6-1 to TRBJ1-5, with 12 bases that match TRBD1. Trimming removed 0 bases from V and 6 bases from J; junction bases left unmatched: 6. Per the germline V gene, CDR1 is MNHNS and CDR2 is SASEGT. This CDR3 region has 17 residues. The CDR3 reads CASSEALGTGGGQPQHF. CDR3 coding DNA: TGTGCCAGCAGTGAAGCGCTAGGGACAGGGGGCGGTCAGCCCCAGCATTTT.

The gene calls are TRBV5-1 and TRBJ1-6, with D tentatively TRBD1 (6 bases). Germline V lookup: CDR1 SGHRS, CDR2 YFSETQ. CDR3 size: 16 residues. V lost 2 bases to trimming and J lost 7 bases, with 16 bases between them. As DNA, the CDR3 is TGCGCCAGCAGCTTTGAGGGTACAGGGACCAATTCACCCCTCCACTTT. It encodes CASSFEGTGTNSPLHF.

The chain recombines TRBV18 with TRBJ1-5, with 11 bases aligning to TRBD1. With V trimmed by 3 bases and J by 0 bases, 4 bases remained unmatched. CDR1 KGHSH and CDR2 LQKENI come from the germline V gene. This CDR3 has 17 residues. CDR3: CASSPGTGGFSNQPQHF. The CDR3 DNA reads TGTGCCAGCTCACCCGGGACAGGGGGGTTTAGCAATCAGCCCCAGCATTTT.

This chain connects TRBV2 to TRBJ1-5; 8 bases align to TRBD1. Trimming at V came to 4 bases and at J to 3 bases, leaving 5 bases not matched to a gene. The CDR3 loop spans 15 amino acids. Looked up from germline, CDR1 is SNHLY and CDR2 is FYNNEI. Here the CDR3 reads CASSVTDRVNQPQHF. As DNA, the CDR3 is TGTGCCAGCAGTGTAACGGACAGGGTCAATCAGCCCCAGCATTTT.

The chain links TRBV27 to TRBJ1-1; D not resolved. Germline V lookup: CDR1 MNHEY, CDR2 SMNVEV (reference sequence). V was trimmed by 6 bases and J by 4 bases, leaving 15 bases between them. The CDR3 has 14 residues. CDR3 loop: CASRKDLEGTEAFF. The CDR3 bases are TGTGCCAGCAGAAAGGACCTGGAGGGCACTGAAGCTTTCTTT.

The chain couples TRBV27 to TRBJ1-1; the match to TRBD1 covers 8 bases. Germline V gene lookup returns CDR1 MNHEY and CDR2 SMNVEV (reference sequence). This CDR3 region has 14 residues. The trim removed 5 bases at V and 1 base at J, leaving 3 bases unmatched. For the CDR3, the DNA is TGTGCCAGCAGTATTGGACAGGGGAACACTGAAGCTTTCTTT. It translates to CASSIGQGNTEAFF.

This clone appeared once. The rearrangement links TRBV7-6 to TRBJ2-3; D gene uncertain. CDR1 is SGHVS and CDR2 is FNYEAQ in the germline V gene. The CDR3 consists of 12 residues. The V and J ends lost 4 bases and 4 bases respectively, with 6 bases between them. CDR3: CASSYSADTQYF. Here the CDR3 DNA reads TGTGCCAGCAGCTACTCTGCAGATACGCAGTATTTT.

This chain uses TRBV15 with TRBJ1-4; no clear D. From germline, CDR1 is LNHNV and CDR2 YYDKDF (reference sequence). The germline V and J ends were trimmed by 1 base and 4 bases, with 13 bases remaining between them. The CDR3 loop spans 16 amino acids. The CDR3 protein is CATSRVSQLLNEKLFF. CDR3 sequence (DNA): TGTGCCACCAGCAGAGTATCACAGCTTCTTAATGAAAAACTGTTTTTT. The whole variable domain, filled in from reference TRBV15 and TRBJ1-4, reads DAMVIQNPRYQVTQFGKPVTLSCSQTLNHNVMYWYQQKSSQAPKLLFHYYDKDFNNEADTPDNFQSRRPNTSFCFLDIRSPGLGDTAMYLCATSRVSQLLNEKLFFGSGTQLSVL.

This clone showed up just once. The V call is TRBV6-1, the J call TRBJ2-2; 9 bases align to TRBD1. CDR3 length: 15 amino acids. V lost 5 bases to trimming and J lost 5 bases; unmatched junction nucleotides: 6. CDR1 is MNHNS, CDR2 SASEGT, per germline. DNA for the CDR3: TGTGCCAGCAGTTCGAGACAGGGGGTTACCGGGGAGCTGTTTTTT. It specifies CASSSRQGVTGELFF.

The CDR3: CASSQGQGSRYEQYF. In DNA, the CDR3 is TGCGCCAGCAGCCAAGGACAGGGGTCGAGATACGAGCAGTACTTC. The chain uses TRBV4-1 and TRBJ2-7, with 8 bases matching TRBD1. Trimming cost V 1 base and J 4 bases; bases outside gene matches: 6. The CDR3 sequence is 15 residues long. The germline CDR1 and CDR2 sequences are MGHRA and YSYEKL.

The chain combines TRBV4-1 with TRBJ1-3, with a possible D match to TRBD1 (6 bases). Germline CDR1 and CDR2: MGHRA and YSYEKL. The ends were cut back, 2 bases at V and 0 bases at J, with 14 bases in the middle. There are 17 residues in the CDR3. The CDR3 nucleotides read TGCGCCAGCAGCCAAATAGACAGGCTCATCTCTGGAAACACCATATATTTT. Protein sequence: CASSQIDRLISGNTIYF.

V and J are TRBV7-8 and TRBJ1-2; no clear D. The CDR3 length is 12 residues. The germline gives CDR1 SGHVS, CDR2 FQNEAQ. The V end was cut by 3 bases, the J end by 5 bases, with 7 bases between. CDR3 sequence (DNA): TGTGCCAGCAGCTTTTCCGGTTATGGCTACACCTTC. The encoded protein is CASSFSGYGYTF.

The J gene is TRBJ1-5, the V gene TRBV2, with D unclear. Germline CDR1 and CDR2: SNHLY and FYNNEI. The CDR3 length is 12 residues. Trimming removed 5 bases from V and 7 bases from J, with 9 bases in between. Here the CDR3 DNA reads TGTGCCAGCAGTCGGGAGGACCAGCCCCAGCATTTT. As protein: CASSREDQPQHF.

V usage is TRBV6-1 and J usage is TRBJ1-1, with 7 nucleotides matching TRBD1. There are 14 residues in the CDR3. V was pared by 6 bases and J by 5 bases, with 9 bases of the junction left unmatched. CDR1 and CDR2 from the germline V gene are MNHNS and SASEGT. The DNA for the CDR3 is TGTGCCAGCAGGGACGGACAGGAAAGGACTGAAGCTTTCTTT. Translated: CASRDGQERTEAFF.

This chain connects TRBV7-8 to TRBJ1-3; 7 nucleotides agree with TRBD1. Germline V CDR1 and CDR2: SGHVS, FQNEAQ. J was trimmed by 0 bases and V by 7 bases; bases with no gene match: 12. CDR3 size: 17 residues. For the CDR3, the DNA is TGTGCCAGCACCGTACGACAGGGCCGTCTCTCTGGAAACACCATATATTTT. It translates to CASTVRQGRLSGNTIYF.

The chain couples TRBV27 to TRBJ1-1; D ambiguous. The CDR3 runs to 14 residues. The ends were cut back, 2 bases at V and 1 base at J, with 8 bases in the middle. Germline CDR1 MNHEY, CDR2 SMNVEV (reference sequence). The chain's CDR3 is CASSLVRANTEAFF. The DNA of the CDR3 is TGTGCCAGCAGTTTAGTGAGGGCGAACACTGAAGCTTTCTTT.

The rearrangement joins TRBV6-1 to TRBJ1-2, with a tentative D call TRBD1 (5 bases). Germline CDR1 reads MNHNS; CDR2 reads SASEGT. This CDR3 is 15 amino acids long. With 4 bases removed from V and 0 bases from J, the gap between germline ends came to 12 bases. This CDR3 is CASSAQGRPNYGYTF. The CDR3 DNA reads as TGTGCCAGCAGTGCCCAGGGTAGACCTAACTATGGCTACACCTTC.

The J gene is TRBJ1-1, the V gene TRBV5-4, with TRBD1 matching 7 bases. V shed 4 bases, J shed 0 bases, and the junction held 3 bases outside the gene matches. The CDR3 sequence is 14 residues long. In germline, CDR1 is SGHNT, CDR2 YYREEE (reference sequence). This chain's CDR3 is CASSVQGMNTEAFF. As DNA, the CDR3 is TGTGCCAGCAGCGTACAGGGGATGAACACTGAAGCTTTCTTT.

CDR3 sequence (DNA): TGTGCCAGCAGCCAGGGACTAGCGTCGGTAGCCAAAAACATTCAGTACTTC. Its protein is CASSQGLASVAKNIQYF. The V call is TRBV7-9, the J call TRBJ2-4; the match to TRBD2 covers 10 bases. Unmatched junction bases numbered 7, after V lost 5 bases and J lost 0 bases. This CDR3 has 17 residues. Germline V gene data show CDR1 as SEHNR and CDR2 as FQNEAQ (reference sequence).

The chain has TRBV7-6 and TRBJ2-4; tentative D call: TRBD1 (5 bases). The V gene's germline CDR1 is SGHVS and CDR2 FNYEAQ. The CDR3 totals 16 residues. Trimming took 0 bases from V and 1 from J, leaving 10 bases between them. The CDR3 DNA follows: TGTGCCAGCAGCTTAGCGGCAGGGCGGGCCAAAAACATTCAGTACTTC. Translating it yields CASSLAAGRAKNIQYF.

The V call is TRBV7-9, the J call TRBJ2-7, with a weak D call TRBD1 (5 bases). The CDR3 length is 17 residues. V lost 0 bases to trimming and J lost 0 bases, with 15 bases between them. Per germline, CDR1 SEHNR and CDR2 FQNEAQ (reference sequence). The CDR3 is CASSLAPARQSSYEQYF. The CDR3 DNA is TGTGCCAGCAGCTTAGCCCCTGCTAGACAGAGCTCCTACGAGCAGTACTTC. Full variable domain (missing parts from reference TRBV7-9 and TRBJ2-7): DTGVSQNPRHKITKRGQNVTFRCDPISEHNRLYWYRQTLGQGPEFLTYFQNEAQLEKSRLLSDRFSAERPKGSFSTLEIQRTEQGDSAMYLCASSLAPARQSSYEQYFGPGTRLTVT.